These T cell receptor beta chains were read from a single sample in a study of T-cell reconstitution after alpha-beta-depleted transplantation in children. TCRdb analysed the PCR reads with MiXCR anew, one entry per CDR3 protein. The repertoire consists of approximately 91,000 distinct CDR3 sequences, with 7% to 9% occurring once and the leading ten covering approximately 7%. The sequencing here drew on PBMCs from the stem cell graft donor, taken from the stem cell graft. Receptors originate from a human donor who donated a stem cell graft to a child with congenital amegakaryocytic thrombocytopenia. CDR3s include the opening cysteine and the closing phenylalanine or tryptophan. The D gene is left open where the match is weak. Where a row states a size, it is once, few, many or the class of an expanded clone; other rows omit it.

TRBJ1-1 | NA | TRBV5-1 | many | TGCGCCAGCAGCCGACAGGACACGAACACTGAAGCTTTCTTT | CASSRQDTNTEAFF
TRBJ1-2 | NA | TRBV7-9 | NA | TGTGCCAGCAGCCCCCACACGCTCCATGGCTACACCTTC | CASSPHTLHGYTF
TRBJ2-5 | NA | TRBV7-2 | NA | TGTGCCAGCAGCTCAGCCGGGAGAGGGGAGACCCAGTACTTC | CASSSAGRGETQYF
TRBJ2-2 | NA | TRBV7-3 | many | TGTGCCAGCAGCTTAAAGCCCAGGGGTGACACCGGGGAGCTGTTTTTT | CASSLKPRGDTGELFF
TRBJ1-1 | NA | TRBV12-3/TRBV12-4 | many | TGTGCCAGCAGTTTATTTTTTCACACTGAAGCTTTCTTT | CASSLFFHTEAFF
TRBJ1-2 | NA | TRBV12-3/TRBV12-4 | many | TGTGCCAGCAGTTTGGGGTTCTATGGCTACACCTTC | CASSLGFYGYTF
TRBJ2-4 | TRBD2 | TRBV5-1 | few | TGCGCCAGCAGCGGAGGCCTAGCGGGGGGGCTTGGGGGAAACATTCAGTACTTC | CASSGGLAGGLGGNIQYF
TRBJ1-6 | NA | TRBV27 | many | TGTGCCAGCAGTTTATTGCTCTCGGGGTCCTATAATTCACCCCTCCACTTT | CASSLLLSGSYNSPLHF
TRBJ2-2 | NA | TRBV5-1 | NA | TGCGCCAGCAGCTTGGAGTCAGAGAACACCGGGGAGCTGTTTTTT | CASSLESENTGELFF
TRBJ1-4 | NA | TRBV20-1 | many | TGCAGTGCTAGAGATAGGGGGGCAGAGGAAAAACTGTTTTTT | CSARDRGAEEKLFF
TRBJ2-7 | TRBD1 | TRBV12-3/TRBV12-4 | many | TGTGCCAGCAGTCGCCAGGGACAGGCGTCAGATGAGCAGTACTTC | CASSRQGQASDEQYF
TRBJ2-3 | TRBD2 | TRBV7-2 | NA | TGTGCCAGCGAGGGACTAGCGGGAGTAGGTGATACGCAGTATTTT | CASEGLAGVGDTQYF
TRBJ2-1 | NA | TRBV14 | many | TGTGCCAGCAGCCAAGATTGGTATGAGGAGCAGTTCTTC | CASSQDWYEEQFF
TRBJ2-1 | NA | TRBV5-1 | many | TGCGCCAGCAGCCAGGAGGGGGCTAACCACAATGAGCAGTTCTTC | CASSQEGANHNEQFF
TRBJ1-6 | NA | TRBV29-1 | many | TGCAGCCTGAGGCCTGGCTCCTATAATTCACCCCTCCACTTT | CSLRPGSYNSPLHF
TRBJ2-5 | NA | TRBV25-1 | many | TGTGCCAGCAACCCAGGGGCGAGTAGGGGGACCCAGTACTTC | CASNPGASRGTQYF
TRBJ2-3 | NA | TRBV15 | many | TGTGCCACCAGCAGAGGAGCATCGGGTACAGATACGCAGTATTTT | CATSRGASGTDTQYF
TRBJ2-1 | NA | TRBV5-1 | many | TGCGCCAGCAGCTTGGCAGGGGATTACAATGAGCAGTTCTTC | CASSLAGDYNEQFF
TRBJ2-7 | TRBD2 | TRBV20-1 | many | TGCAGTGCTAGAGATGGCCTAGCGGACGAGCAGTACTTC | CSARDGLADEQYF
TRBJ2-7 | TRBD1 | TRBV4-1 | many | TGCGCCAGCAGCCAGACGACAGGGGGCTGGTACGAGCAGTACTTC | CASSQTTGGWYEQYF
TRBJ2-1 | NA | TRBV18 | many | TGTGCCAGCTCACCACCGAAAGCGGTCGACAATGAGCAGTTCTTC | CASSPPKAVDNEQFF
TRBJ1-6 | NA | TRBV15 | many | TGTGCCACCAGCAGAGGAAGGGATTCACCCCTCCACTTT | CATSRGRDSPLHF
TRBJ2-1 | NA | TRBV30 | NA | TGTGCCTGGAGTCCCACACGGGGAGGTGAGCAGTTCTTC | CAWSPTRGGEQFF